This TCR beta chain was captured by sequencing in a study of PD-1 blockade in classical Hodgkin lymphoma. Assay: immunoSEQ multiplex PCR; the TCRdb copy retains only in-frame clones and omits some. The data contain 10,000 to 15,000 clones, 79% of them singletons. The V end was cut by 2 bases, the J end by 15 bases, with 14 bases between. Germline CDR1 and CDR2: MNHEY and SVGAGI. The length of the CDR3 is 12 residues. Every single patient, without exception, relapsed after autologous stem cell transplantation, and brentuximab vedotin exposure varied. Isolation of CD4+ T cells from thawed PBMCs was performed by magnetic negative selection.

The rearrangement uses TRBV6-5 and TRBJ2-1, with a weak D call TRBD1 (5 bases). The receptor was derived from a human donor with classical Hodgkin lymphoma. This specimen consisted of CD4+ T cells from blood, obtained at baseline. The CDR3 bases are TGTGCCAGCAGTTACGGGGCAGGCGCAATGTTCTTC. This gives the protein CASSYGAGAMFF.